This note documents a single TCR beta chain sequence. This sample stems from a study of T cells in Graves' hyperthyroidism and ophthalmopathy. The germline V gene encodes CDR1 MNHNS and CDR2 SASEGT. V lost 10 bases to trimming and J lost 0 bases; unmatched junction nucleotides: 6. This CDR3 has 13 residues. Amplified TCR beta CDR3 regions derived from RNA transcripts. An initial round of RT-PCR targeting the TCR CDR3 relied on the HTBI primer set. TCRdb re-derived calls from the multiplex PCR reads in MiXCR, one entry per CDR3 protein. The data show about 510,000 distinct CDR3 sequences, around 15% seen once. Researchers defined stable Graves' hyperthyroidism as no ophthalmopathy progression within 18 months. Among the patients, aged 18 to 65, hyperthyroidism was newly diagnosed and had lasted under 2 months. Not enrolled were patients with uncontrolled infection, other autoimmune disease, pregnancy or lactation.

This receptor was obtained from a woman aged 40 to 50 with Graves' hyperthyroidism. The V call is TRBV6-1, the J call TRBJ2-7, with TRBD2 matching 7 bases. The sequenced material came from blood. Here the CDR3 reads CATTSVFSYEQYF. The CDR3 region has the DNA TGTGCCACCACTAGCGTATTCTCCTACGAGCAGTACTTC.